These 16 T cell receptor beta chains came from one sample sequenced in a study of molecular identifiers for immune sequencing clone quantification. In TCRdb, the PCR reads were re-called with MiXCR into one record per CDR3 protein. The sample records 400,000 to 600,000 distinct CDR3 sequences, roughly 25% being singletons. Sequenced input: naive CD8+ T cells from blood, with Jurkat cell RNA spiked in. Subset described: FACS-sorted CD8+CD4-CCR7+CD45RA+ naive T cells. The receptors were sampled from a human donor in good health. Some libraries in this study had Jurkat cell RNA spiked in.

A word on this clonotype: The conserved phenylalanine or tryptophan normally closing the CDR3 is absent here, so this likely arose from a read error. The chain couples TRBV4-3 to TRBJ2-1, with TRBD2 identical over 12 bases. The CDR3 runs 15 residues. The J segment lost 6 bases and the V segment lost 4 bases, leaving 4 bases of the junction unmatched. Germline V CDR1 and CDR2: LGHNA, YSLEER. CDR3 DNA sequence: TGCGCCAGCAGCCCCGGGACTAGCGGGTCCAATGAGCAGTTCTCC. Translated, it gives CASSPGTSGSNEQFS.

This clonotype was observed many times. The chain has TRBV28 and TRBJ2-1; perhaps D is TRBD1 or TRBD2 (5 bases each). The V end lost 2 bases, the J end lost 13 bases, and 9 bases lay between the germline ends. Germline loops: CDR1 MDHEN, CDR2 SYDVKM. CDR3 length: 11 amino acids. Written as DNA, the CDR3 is TGTGCCAGCAGTTTAGGGGGTCCCCAGTTCTTC. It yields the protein CASSLGGPQFF.

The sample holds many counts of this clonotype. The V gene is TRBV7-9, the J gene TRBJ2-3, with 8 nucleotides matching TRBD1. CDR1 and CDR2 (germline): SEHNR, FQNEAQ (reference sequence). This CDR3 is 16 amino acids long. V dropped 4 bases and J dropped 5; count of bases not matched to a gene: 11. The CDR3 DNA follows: TGTGCCAGCAGCTCTACAGGGGGAGTAAGGATAGATACGCAGTATTTT. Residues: CASSSTGGVRIDTQYF.

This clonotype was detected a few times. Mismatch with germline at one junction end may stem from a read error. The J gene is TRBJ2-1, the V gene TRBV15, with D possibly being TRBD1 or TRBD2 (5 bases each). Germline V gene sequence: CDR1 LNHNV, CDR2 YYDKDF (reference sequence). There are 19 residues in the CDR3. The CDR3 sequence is CATSRDGGWTIGTYNGQFF. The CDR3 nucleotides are TGTGCCACCAGCAGAGATGGGGGTTGGACAATAGGGACCTACAATGGGCAGTTCTTC.

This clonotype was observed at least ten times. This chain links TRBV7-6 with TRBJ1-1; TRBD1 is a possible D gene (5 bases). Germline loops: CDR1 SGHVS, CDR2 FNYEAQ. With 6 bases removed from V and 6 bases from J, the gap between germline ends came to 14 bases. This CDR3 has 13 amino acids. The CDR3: CASSAGMGPEAFF. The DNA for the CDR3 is TGTGCCAGCAGTGCAGGGATGGGGCCTGAAGCTTTCTTT.

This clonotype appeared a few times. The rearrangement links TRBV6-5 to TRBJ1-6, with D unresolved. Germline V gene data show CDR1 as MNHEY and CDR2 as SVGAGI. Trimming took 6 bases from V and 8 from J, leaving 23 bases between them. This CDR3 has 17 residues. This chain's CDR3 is CASSKSVEPKGDSPLHF. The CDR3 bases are TGTGCCAGCAGCAAATCCGTCGAACCAAAGGGTGATTCACCCCTCCACTTT.

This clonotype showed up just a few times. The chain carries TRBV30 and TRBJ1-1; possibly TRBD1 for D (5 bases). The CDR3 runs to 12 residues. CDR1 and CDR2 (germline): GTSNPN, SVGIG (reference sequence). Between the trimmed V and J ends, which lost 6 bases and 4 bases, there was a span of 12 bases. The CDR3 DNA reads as TGTGCCTGCAACCCGGGGGGCACTGAAGCTTTCTTT. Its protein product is CACNPGGTEAFF.

In DNA, the CDR3 is TGTGCCAGCAGCTTAGGACTAGCGGGATCCGGGGAGCTGTTTTTT. Translation: CASSLGLAGSGELFF. The chain joins TRBV7-9 to TRBJ2-2, with 11 positions matching TRBD2. V lost 1 base to trimming and J lost 6 bases; unmatched junction nucleotides: 1. CDR3 size: 15 residues. Germline lookup yields CDR1 SEHNR and CDR2 FQNEAQ (reference sequence).

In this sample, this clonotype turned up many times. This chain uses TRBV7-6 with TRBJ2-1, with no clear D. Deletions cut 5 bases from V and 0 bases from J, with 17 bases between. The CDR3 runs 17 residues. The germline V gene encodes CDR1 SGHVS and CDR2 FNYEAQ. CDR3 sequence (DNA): TGTGCCAGCAGCCCCTGGTCGCGTGAGAGCTCCTACAATGAGCAGTTCTTC. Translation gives CASSPWSRESSYNEQFF.

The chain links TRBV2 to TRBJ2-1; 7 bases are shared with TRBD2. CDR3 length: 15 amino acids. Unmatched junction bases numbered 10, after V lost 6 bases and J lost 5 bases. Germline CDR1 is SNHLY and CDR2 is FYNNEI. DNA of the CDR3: TGTGCCAGCAGCCCCCCGGGACTACCCCACAATGAGCAGTTCTTC. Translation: CASSPPGLPHNEQFF. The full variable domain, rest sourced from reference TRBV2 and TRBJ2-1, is EPEVTQTPSHQVTQMGQEVILRCVPISNHLYFYWYRQILGQKVEFLVSFYNNEISEKSEIFDDQFSVERPDGSNFTLKIRSTKLEDSAMYFCASSPPGLPHNEQFFGPGTRLTVL.

The CDR3 loop reads CASSFQGRNQPQHF. Written as DNA, the CDR3 is TGTGCCAGCAGTTTCCAGGGCAGGAATCAGCCCCAGCATTTT. V is TRBV12-3 or TRBV12-4 and J is TRBJ1-5; possibly TRBD1 for D (5 bases). CDR3 length: 14 residues. V was clipped by 3 bases and J by 4 bases, with 10 bases between them.

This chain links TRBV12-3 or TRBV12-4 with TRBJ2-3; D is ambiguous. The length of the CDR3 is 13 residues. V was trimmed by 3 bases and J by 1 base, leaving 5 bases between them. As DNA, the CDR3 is TGTGCCAGCAGTTTTTCCGGCACAGATACGCAGTATTTT. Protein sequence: CASSFSGTDTQYF.

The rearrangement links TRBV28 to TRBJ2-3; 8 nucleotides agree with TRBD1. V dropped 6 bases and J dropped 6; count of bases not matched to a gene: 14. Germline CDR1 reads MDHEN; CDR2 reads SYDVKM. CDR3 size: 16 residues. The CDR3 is CASRTGTGGPGDTQYF. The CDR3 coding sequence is TGTGCCAGCAGAACCGGGACAGGAGGGCCTGGGGATACGCAGTATTTT.

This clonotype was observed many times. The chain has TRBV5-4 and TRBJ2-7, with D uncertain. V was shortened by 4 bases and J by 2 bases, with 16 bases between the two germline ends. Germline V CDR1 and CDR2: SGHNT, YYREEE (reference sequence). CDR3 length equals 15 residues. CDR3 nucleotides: TGTGCCAGCAGCGCCCGGACGGGCGGTACCTACGAGCAGTACTTC. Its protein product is CASSARTGGTYEQYF.

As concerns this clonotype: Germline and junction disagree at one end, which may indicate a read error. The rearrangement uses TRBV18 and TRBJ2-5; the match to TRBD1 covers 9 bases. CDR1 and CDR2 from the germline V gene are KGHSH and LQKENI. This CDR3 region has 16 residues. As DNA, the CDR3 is TGTGCCAGCTCACCAAAGAAGACAGGGGGATTAGAGACCCTGTACTTC. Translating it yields CASSPKKTGGLETLYF.

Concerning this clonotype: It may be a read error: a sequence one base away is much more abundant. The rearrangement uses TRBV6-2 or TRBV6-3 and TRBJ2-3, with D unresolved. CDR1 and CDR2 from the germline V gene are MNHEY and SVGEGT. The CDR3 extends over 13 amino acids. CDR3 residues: CASSGEYTDRQYF. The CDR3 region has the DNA TGTGCCAGCAGTGGCGAATACACAGATAGGCAGTATTTT.